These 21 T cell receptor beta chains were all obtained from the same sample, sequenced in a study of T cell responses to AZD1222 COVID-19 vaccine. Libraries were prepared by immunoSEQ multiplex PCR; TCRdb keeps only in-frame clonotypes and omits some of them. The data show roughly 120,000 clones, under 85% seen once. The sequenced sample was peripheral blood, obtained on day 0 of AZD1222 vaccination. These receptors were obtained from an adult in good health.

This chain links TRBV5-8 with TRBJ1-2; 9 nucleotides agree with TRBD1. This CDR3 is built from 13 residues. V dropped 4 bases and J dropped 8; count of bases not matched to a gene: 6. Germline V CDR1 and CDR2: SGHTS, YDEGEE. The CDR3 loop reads CASSPDRGSGYTF. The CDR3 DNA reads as TGTGCCAGCAGCCCGGACAGGGGTTCAGGCTACACCTTC. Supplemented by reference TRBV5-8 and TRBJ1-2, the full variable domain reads EAGVTQSPTHLIKTRGQQATLRCSPISGHTSVYWYQQALGLGLQFLLWYDEGEERNRGNFPPRFSGRQFPNYSSELNVNALELEDSALYLCASSPDRGSGYTFGSGTRLTVV.

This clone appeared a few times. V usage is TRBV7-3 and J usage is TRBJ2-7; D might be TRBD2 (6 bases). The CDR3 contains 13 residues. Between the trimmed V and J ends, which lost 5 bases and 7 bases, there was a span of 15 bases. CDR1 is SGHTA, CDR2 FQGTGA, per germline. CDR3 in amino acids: CASSPLGGPEQYF. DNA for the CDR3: TGTGCCAGCAGCCCGCTGGGAGGACCTGAGCAGTACTTC. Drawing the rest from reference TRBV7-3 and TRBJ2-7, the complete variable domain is GAGVSQTPSNKVTEKGKYVELRCDPISGHTALYWYRQSLGQGPEFLIYFQGTGAADDSGLPNDRFFAVRPEGSVSTLKIQRTERGDSAVYLCASSPLGGPEQYFGPGTRLTVT.

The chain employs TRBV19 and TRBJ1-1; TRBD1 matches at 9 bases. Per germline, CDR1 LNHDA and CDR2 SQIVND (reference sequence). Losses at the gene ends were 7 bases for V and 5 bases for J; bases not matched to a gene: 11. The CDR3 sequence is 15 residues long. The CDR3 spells CASKITGGAGTEAFF. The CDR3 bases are TGTGCCAGTAAAATTACAGGGGGCGCGGGGACTGAAGCTTTCTTT.

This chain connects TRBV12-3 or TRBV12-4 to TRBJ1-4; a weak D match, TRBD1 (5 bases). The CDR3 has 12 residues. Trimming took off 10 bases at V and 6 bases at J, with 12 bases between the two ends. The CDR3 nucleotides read TGTGCCACACATAGGGGAGATGAAAAACTGTTTTTT. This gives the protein CATHRGDEKLFF.

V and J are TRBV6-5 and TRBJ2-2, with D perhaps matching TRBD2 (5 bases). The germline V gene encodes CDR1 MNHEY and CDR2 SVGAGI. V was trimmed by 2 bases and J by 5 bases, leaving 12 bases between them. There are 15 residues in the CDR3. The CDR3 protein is CASSYEDRGTGELFF. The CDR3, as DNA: TGTGCCAGCAGTTACGAGGACCGGGGTACCGGGGAGCTGTTTTTT.

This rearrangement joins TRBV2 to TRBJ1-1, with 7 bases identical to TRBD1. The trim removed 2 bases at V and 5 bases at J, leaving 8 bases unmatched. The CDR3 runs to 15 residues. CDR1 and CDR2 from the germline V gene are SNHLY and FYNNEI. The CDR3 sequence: CASSETRGVWTEAFF. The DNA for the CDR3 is TGTGCCAGCAGTGAAACCAGGGGGGTGTGGACTGAAGCTTTCTTT. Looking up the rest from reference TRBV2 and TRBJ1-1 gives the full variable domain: EPEVTQTPSHQVTQMGQEVILRCVPISNHLYFYWYRQILGQKVEFLVSFYNNEISEKSEIFDDQFSVERPDGSNFTLKIRSTKLEDSAMYFCASSETRGVWTEAFFGQGTRLTVV.

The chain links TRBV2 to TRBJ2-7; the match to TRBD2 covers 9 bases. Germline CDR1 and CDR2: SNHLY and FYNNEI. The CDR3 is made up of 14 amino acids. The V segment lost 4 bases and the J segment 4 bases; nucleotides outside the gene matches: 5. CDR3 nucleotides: TGTGCCAGCAGTGGAGGACTAGCGCTTTACGAGCAGTACTTC. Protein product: CASSGGLALYEQYF.

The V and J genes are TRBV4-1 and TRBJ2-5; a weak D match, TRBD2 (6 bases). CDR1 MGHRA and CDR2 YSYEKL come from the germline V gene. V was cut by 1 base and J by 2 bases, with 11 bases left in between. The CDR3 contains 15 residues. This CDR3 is CASSQVSGPQETQYF. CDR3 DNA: TGCGCCAGCAGCCAAGTTAGCGGCCCTCAAGAGACCCAGTACTTC.

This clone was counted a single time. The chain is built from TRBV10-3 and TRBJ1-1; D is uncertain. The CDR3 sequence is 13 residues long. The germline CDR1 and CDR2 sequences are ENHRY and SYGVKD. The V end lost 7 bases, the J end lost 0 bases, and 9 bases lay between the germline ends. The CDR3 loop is CAINGLMNTEAFF. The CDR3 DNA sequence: TGTGCCATCAACGGACTAATGAACACTGAAGCTTTCTTT.

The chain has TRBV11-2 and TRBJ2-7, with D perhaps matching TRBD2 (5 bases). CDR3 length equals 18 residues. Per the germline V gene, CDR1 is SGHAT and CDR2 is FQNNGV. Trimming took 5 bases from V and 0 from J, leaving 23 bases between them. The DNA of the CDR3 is TGTGCCAGCAGCCTAAGTCATCCCCGACGGGGAAGCTCCTACGAGCAGTACTTC. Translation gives CASSLSHPRRGSSYEQYF.

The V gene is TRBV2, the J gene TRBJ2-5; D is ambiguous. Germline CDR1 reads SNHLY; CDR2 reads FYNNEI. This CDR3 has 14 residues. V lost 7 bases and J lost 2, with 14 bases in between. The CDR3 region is CASKLGRAQETQYF. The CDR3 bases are TGTGCCAGCAAGTTGGGCAGAGCTCAAGAGACCCAGTACTTC.

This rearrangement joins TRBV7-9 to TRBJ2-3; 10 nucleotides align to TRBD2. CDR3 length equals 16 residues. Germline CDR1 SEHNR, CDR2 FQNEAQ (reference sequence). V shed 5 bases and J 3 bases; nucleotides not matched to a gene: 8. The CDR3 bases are TGTGCCAGCAGCCATCACCTAGCGGGGGATACAGATACGCAGTATTTT. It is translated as CASSHHLAGDTDTQYF.

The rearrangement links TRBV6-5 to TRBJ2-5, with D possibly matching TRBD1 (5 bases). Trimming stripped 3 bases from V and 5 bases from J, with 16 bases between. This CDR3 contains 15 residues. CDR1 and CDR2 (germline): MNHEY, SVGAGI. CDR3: CASSYGAASSETQYF. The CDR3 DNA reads TGTGCCAGCAGTTATGGGGCTGCTTCTTCGGAGACCCAGTACTTC.

CDR3 nucleotides: TGTGCCTGGAGTAATGGTATGAACACTGAAGCTTTCTTT. Translation: CAWSNGMNTEAFF. The gene calls are TRBV30 and TRBJ1-1; no definite D call. The CDR3 loop spans 13 amino acids. V was clipped by 2 bases and J by 0 bases, with 7 bases between them. Germline V gene sequence: CDR1 GTSNPN, CDR2 SVGIG (reference sequence).

The DNA of the CDR3 is TGTGCCAGCAGTTACTCAGAGAACACTGAAGCTTTCTTT. Translating gives CASSYSENTEAFF. This chain uses TRBV6-2 or TRBV6-3 with TRBJ1-1; no definite D call. V was pared by 0 bases and J by 1 base, with 3 bases between. The CDR3 has 13 residues. Germline-derived CDR1 and CDR2 are MNHEY and SVGEGT.

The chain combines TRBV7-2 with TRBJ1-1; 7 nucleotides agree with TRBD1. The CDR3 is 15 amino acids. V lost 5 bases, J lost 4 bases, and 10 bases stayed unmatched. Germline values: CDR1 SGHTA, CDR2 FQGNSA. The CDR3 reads CASSLETGQGTEAFF. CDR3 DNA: TGTGCCAGCAGCCTGGAGACAGGGCAGGGCACTGAAGCTTTCTTT. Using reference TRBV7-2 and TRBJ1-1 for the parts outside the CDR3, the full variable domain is GAGVSQSPSNKVTEKGKDVELRCDPISGHTALYWYRQSLGQGLEFLIYFQGNSAPDKSGLPSDRFSAERTGGSVSTLTIQRTQQEDSAVYLCASSLETGQGTEAFFGQGTRLTVV.

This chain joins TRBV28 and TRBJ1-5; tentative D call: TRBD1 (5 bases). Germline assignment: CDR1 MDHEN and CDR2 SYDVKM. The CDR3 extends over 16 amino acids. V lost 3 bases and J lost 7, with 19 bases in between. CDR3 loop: CASSLGPTGLRQPQHF. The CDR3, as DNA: TGTGCCAGCAGTTTGGGACCTACGGGTCTAAGGCAGCCCCAGCATTTT.

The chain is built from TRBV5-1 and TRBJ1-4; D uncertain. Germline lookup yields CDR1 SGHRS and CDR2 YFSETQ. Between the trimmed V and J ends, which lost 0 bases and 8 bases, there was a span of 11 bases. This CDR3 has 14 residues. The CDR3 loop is CASSLVFGLEKLFF. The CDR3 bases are TGCGCCAGCAGCTTGGTCTTCGGTCTAGAAAAACTGTTTTTT.

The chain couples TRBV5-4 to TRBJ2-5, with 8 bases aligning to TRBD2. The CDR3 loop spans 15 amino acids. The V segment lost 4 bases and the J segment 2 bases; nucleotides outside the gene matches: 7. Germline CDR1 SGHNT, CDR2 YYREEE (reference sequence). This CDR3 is CASSPGLALQETQYF. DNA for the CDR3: TGTGCCAGCAGCCCCGGACTAGCTCTACAAGAGACCCAGTACTTC.

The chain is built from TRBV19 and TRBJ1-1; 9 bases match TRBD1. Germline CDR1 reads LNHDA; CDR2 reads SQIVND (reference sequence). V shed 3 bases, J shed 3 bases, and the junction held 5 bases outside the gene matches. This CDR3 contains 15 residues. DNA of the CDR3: TGTGCCAGTAGTATGGACAGGGGAACTCACACTGAAGCTTTCTTT. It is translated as CASSMDRGTHTEAFF.

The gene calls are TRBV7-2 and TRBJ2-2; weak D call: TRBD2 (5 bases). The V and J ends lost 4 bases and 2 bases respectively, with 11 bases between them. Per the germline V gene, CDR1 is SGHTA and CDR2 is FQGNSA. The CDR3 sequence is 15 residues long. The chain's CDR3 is CASSSGLYNTGELFF. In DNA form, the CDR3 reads TGTGCCAGCAGCTCCGGACTTTACAACACCGGGGAGCTGTTTTTT.